The TCR beta chain described here comes from a study of blood T cell repertoires in COVID-19. Across the study: Collection of acute and convalescent COVID-19 samples took place in the United States, Italy and Spain.

V shed 0 bases and J shed 0 bases, with 6 bases lying between them. The germline V gene encodes CDR1 GTSNPN and CDR2 SVGIG (reference sequence). This CDR3 region has 14 residues. Data came from immunoSEQ multiplex PCR; TCRdb stores just in-frame clones and leaves some out. The sample has roughly 260,000 clones, about 87% seen once. Sample: peripheral blood. The genes are TRBV30 and TRBJ1-5; no clear D gene. This clonotype was sampled from a man in his fifties or sixties who had recovered from COVID-19. The CDR3 sequence is CAWSVAGSNQPQHF. Here the CDR3 DNA reads TGTGCCTGGAGTGTAGCTGGTAGCAATCAGCCCCAGCATTTT. Drawing the rest from reference TRBV30 and TRBJ1-5, the complete variable domain is SQTIHQWPATLVQPVGSPLSLECTVEGTSNPNLYWYRQAAGRGLQLLFYSVGIGQISSEVPQNLSASRPQDRQFILSSKKLLLSDSGFYLCAWSVAGSNQPQHFGDGTRLSIL.